Following are 24 T cell receptor beta chains from one sample sequenced in a study of blood T cell repertoires in COVID-19. Clones were sequenced by immunoSEQ multiplex PCR, and TCRdb holds only the in-frame ones, with some missing. Here the sample spans around 70,000 clones, over 60% being singletons. Sequenced: peripheral blood. The receptor set was obtained from a human donor in a cohort sampled during active COVID-19.

The J gene is TRBJ2-1, the V gene TRBV12-1; the D call TRBD2 from the table was never checked on the DNA. TRBV12-1 constitutes a pseudogene. The CDR3 runs 17 residues. CDR3 in amino acids: CASSFISGRWADNEQFF. For the CDR3, the DNA is TGTGCCAGCAGCTTTATAAGCGGGCGGTGGGCAGACAATGAGCAGTTCTTC.

The CDR3 DNA follows: TGTGCCACCAGCAGAGATCGCGCTAGACGGGAGACCCAGTACTTC. Translation: CATSRDRARRETQYF. The chain joins TRBV15 to TRBJ2-5; the D is unclear. V shed 0 bases and J shed 5 bases, with 13 bases lying between them. The germline V gene encodes CDR1 LNHNV and CDR2 YYDKDF (reference sequence). This CDR3 comprises 15 residues.

This rearrangement joins TRBV2 to TRBJ2-7, with TRBD1 matching 8 bases. CDR1 and CDR2 (germline): SNHLY, FYNNEI. The CDR3 is made up of 15 amino acids. Trimming removed 6 bases from V and 5 bases from J; junction bases left unmatched: 12. DNA for the CDR3: TGTGCCAGCAGCCTGGACAGGGATGGTACCAACGAGCAGTACTTC. Translation: CASSLDRDGTNEQYF.

The V gene is TRBV4-3, the J gene TRBJ2-7, with 13 bases matching TRBD2. The germline V gene has CDR1 LGHNA and CDR2 YSLEER. CDR3 length equals 15 residues. V shed 0 bases and J 12 bases; nucleotides not matched to a gene: 8. The DNA of the CDR3 is TGCGCCAGCAGCCAAGACCGACTAGCGGGGGGCGCGCGGTACTTC. The encoded protein is CASSQDRLAGGARYF.

V and J are TRBV15 and TRBJ1-6; possibly TRBD1 for D (6 bases). Trimming left V 0 bases short and J 9 bases short, with 12 bases between. Germline V gene sequence: CDR1 LNHNV, CDR2 YYDKDF (reference sequence). The CDR3 consists of 15 residues. The CDR3 spells CATSRDSTGSSPLHF. The CDR3 bases are TGTGCCACCAGCAGAGATTCTACAGGGAGTTCACCCCTCCACTTT.

The rearrangement uses TRBV27 and TRBJ2-3, with D perhaps matching TRBD1 (6 bases). There are 15 residues in the CDR3. The germline V and J ends were trimmed by 2 bases and 0 bases, with 9 bases remaining between them. Per germline, CDR1 MNHEY and CDR2 SMNVEV (reference sequence). The CDR3 sequence: CASSLRGSSTDTQYF. In DNA, the CDR3 is TGTGCCAGCAGTTTAAGGGGGTCCAGCACAGATACGCAGTATTTT.

The chain links TRBV28 to TRBJ1-6, with D tentatively TRBD1 (6 bases). CDR1 is MDHEN and CDR2 is SYDVKM in the germline V gene. The CDR3 loop spans 15 amino acids. Trimming pared 4 bases from V and 10 bases from J, leaving 17 bases between. CDR3 amino acids: CASSYSGGRDSPLHF. The DNA for the CDR3 is TGTGCCAGCAGTTACTCGGGGGGGCGTGACTCACCCCTCCACTTT.

The J gene is TRBJ2-1, the V gene TRBV14, with 14 bases that match TRBD2. Germline CDR1 and CDR2: SGHDN and FVKESK. CDR3 length equals 17 residues. The V and J ends lost 4 bases and 10 bases, in that order; junction bases with no gene match: 12. The CDR3 is CASSPRLAGGPQGEQFF. CDR3 in DNA: TGTGCCAGCAGCCCGCGACTAGCGGGAGGGCCACAGGGAGAGCAGTTCTTC. Supplemented by reference TRBV14 and TRBJ2-1, the full variable domain reads EAGVTQFPSHSVIEKGQTVTLRCDPISGHDNLYWYRRVMGKEIKFLLHFVKESKQDESGMPNNRFLAERTGGTYSTLKVQPAELEDSGVYFCASSPRLAGGPQGEQFFGPGTRLTVL.

The chain links TRBV12-5 to TRBJ2-4; 10 nucleotides line up with TRBD2. The CDR3 runs 17 residues. Germline loops: CDR1 LGHNT, CDR2 FRNRAP. The junction had 11 bases not matched to a gene; V was cut back by 1 base and J by 8 bases. Here the CDR3 DNA reads TGTGCTAGTGGTTTGGCGGTAGCGGGAGGAATAAGGCACATTCAGTACTTC. Protein product: CASGLAVAGGIRHIQYF.

This clone was seen only a few times. The chain couples TRBV7-2 to TRBJ2-7; possibly TRBD2 for D (7 bases). This CDR3 is built from 15 residues. CDR1 SGHTA and CDR2 FQGNSA come from the germline V gene. Trimming left V 1 base short and J 3 bases short, with 13 bases between. The CDR3 DNA reads TGTGCCAGCAGCTTAGGGGGCGGGGGCAACTACGAGCAGTACTTC. Translating gives CASSLGGGGNYEQYF. Full variable domain (rest looked up from reference TRBV7-2 and TRBJ2-7): GAGVSQSPSNKVTEKGKDVELRCDPISGHTALYWYRQSLGQGLEFLIYFQGNSAPDKSGLPSDRFSAERTGGSVSTLTIQRTQQEDSAVYLCASSLGGGGNYEQYFGPGTRLTVT.

This sequence joins TRBV21-1 and TRBJ2-5; the table gives TRBD2 as D, unverified against the DNA. TRBV21-1 is assigned pseudogene status. The CDR3 consists of 19 residues. The CDR3 protein is CASSKERGGKRDVRETQYF. The CDR3 region has the DNA TGTGCCAGCAGCAAAGAAAGGGGTGGAAAGCGGGACGTCCGGGAGACCCAGTACTTC.

The genes are TRBV6-4 and TRBJ2-1, with D maybe TRBD2 (7 bases). Trimming pared 2 bases from V and 3 bases from J, leaving 11 bases between. The CDR3 is 15 residues long. Germline CDR1 is MRHNA and CDR2 is SNTAGT. The CDR3 DNA reads as TGTGCCAGCAGTGACGAGGGGGGGTTCTACAATGAGCAGTTCTTC. As protein: CASSDEGGFYNEQFF.

The chain is built from TRBV13 and TRBJ2-2; a weak D match, TRBD2 (5 bases). Germline CDR1 reads PRHDT; CDR2 reads FYEKMQ (reference sequence). The CDR3 length is 16 residues. V was pared by 3 bases and J by 5 bases, with 16 bases between. As DNA, the CDR3 is TGTGCCAGCAGCTTGGGAGTAGCCGCGAGGACCGGGGAGCTGTTTTTT. It codes for CASSLGVAARTGELFF.

The chain couples TRBV5-1 to TRBJ2-1, with TRBD2 identical over 8 bases. Germline V gives CDR1 SGHRS, CDR2 YFSETQ. This CDR3 spans 15 amino acids. The junction had 6 bases not matched to a gene; V was cut back by 1 base and J by 6 bases. The CDR3: CASSLSGGIGNEQFF. The CDR3 nucleotides are TGCGCCAGCAGCTTGTCGGGAGGGATAGGCAATGAGCAGTTCTTC. Together with reference TRBV5-1 and TRBJ2-1, the CDR3 gives the full variable domain: KAGVTQTPRYLIKTRGQQVTLSCSPISGHRSVSWYQQTPGQGLQFLFEYFSETQRNKGNFPGRFSGRQFSNSRSEMNVSTLELGDSALYLCASSLSGGIGNEQFFGPGTRLTVL.

The genes are TRBV7-2 and TRBJ2-2, with a weak D call TRBD2 (6 bases). Trimming removed 3 bases from V and 5 bases from J, with 13 bases in between. The CDR3 is 15 residues long. From germline, CDR1 is SGHTA and CDR2 FQGNSA. The CDR3 sequence: CASSFTRDLTGELFF. In DNA, the CDR3 is TGTGCCAGCAGCTTTACCCGGGACTTAACCGGGGAGCTGTTTTTT.

This clone was seen only a few times. This sequence joins TRBV19 and TRBJ2-7, with 7 positions matching TRBD2. This CDR3 contains 14 residues. The ends lost 6 bases at V and 1 base at J; junction bases unmatched: 6. CDR1 and CDR2 from the germline V gene are LNHDA and SQIVND (reference sequence). CDR3 in DNA: TGTGCCAGTAGGACTAGCTCTGCATCCTACGAGCAGTACTTC. Encoded protein: CASRTSSASYEQYF.

The rearrangement joins TRBV4-1 to TRBJ1-2; perhaps TRBD1 as D (6 bases). This CDR3 has 15 residues. Germline assignment: CDR1 MGHRA and CDR2 YSYEKL. Trimming stripped 1 base from V and 2 bases from J, with 11 bases between. The CDR3 DNA sequence: TGCGCCAGCAGCCAAGGTCAGGGGCCAAACTATGGCTACACCTTC. Its translation is CASSQGQGPNYGYTF.

This chain joins TRBV7-2 and TRBJ2-3; 7 nucleotides line up with TRBD1. The V gene's germline CDR1 is SGHTA and CDR2 FQGNSA. The junction had 6 bases not matched to a gene; V was cut back by 5 bases and J by 1 base. The CDR3 sequence is 15 residues long. The CDR3 DNA sequence: TGTGCCAGCAGCCTGACAGGGATCGGCACAGATACGCAGTATTTT. It specifies CASSLTGIGTDTQYF. The entire variable domain, with the rest obtained from reference TRBV7-2 and TRBJ2-3, is as follows: GAGVSQSPSNKVTEKGKDVELRCDPISGHTALYWYRQSLGQGLEFLIYFQGNSAPDKSGLPSDRFSAERTGGSVSTLTIQRTQQEDSAVYLCASSLTGIGTDTQYFGPGTRLTVL.

The V gene is TRBV7-6, the J gene TRBJ2-5; D is ambiguous. The CDR3 loop spans 13 amino acids. The germline CDR1 and CDR2 sequences are SGHVS and FNYEAQ. Trimming stripped 4 bases from V and 2 bases from J, with 8 bases between. The CDR3 region has the DNA TGTGCCAGCAGCTCCCTGACACAAGAGACCCAGTACTTC. Protein sequence: CASSSLTQETQYF.

The V and J genes are TRBV10-1 and TRBJ2-7, with TRBD2 matching 8 bases. V was pared by 3 bases and J by 2 bases, with 6 bases of the junction left unmatched. Germline loops: CDR1 WNHNN, CDR2 SYGVQD (reference sequence). The CDR3 covers 15 residues. The DNA for the CDR3 is TGCGCCAGCAGTGATGCAACTAGCGGAACCTACGAGCAGTACTTC. It yields the protein CASSDATSGTYEQYF.

The rearrangement joins TRBV11-3 to TRBJ2-1; 7 nucleotides agree with TRBD1. The CDR3 runs 18 residues. Trimming cost V 0 bases and J 7 bases; bases outside gene matches: 15. CDR1 is SGHNT and CDR2 is YENEEA in the germline V gene. The CDR3 loop reads CASSLDPLRAGGRNEQFF. Written as DNA, the CDR3 is TGTGCCAGCAGCTTAGATCCTTTGAGGGCAGGGGGAAGGAATGAGCAGTTCTTC.

The chain couples TRBV5-4 to TRBJ2-5, with 8 bases matching TRBD1. V lost 0 bases to trimming and J lost 2 bases; unmatched junction nucleotides: 0. Germline-derived CDR1 and CDR2 are SGHNT and YYREEE (reference sequence). The CDR3 is 14 amino acids. The CDR3 DNA reads as TGTGCCAGCAGCTTGGGACAGGGGCAAGAGACCCAGTACTTC. Translation gives CASSLGQGQETQYF.

DNA of the CDR3: TGTGCCAGCAGCTTAAGGACTAGCGGGGGCCCTACGCAGTACTTC. Its protein product is CASSLRTSGGPTQYF. This chain uses TRBV11-3 with TRBJ2-7, with TRBD2 matching over 13 bases. The germline V gene encodes CDR1 SGHNT and CDR2 YENEEA. The CDR3 runs 15 residues. After removal of 2 bases from V and 9 bases from J, the junction contained 7 bases not matched to a gene. The full variable domain, its missing parts supplied by reference TRBV11-3 and TRBJ2-7, is EAGVVQSPRYKIIEKKQPVAFWCNPISGHNTLYWYLQNLGQGPELLIRYENEEAVDDSQLPKDRFSAERLKGVDSTLKIQPAELGDSAVYLCASSLRTSGGPTQYFGPGTRLTVT.

The chain couples TRBV2 to TRBJ2-5; TRBD2 might be the D (6 bases). Germline assignment: CDR1 SNHLY and CDR2 FYNNEI. The V gene lost 9 bases and the J gene lost 2 bases, with 13 bases spanning the gap. The CDR3 loop spans 13 amino acids. This CDR3 reads CASSTGVQETQYF. The CDR3 nucleotides are TGTGCCAGTTCGACGGGGGTACAAGAGACCCAGTACTTC.